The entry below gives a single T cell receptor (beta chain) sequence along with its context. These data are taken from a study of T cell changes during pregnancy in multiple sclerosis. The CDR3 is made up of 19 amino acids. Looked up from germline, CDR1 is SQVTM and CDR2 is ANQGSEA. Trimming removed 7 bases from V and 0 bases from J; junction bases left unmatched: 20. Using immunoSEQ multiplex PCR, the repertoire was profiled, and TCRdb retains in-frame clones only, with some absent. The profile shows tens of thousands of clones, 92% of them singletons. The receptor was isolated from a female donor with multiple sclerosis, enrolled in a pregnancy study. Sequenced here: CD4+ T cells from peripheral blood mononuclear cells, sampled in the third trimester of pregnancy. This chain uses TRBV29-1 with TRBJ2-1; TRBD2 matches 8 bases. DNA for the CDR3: TGCAGCGCTACTAAGATAACGAGCGGGAGTCGGAGCTCCTACAATGAGCAGTTCTTC. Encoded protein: CSATKITSGSRSSYNEQFF.